There are many counts of the clone carrying this TCR beta chain. Its antigen remains unidentified. This sample is part of a study of early T cells in non-severe SARS-CoV-2 infection. Study details: Chains were not paired, and sequencing was done on bulk RNA from unsorted whole blood.

Molecules of cDNA were individually given unique molecular identifiers that were attached to them. From the 5' RACE reads, TCRdb called clonotypes with MiXCR, one entry per CDR3 protein. The data contain some 56,000 distinct CDR3 sequences, about 14% of them singletons. The CDR3 spans 14 residues. Germline trimming cut 3 bases from V and 6 bases from J; bases unmatched to any gene: 4. Germline assignment: CDR1 SGHVS and CDR2 FQNEAQ. Study-level points and caveats: Matching with VDJdb favored anti-spike CD8 responses (missing private and CD4 specificities).

The V and J genes are TRBV7-8 and TRBJ2-3; 9 bases line up with TRBD2. Sequenced material: whole blood, taken at baseline. The origin of this receptor is an adult who was a healthcare worker with PCR-confirmed SARS-CoV-2 infection or an uninfected control (not recorded which). The CDR3 DNA sequence: TGTGCCAGCAGCTTGCGGGAGGGCCCGGATACGCAGTATTTT. It specifies CASSLREGPDTQYF.